This is a list of T cell receptor beta chains from one sample in a study of T cells after yellow fever vaccination. TCRdb re-derived calls from the 5' RACE reads in MiXCR, one entry per CDR3 protein. The repertoire holds about 210,000 distinct CDR3 sequences, with around 6.7% as singletons. Material: CD4+ T cells sorted from PBMCs, obtained on the day of the yellow fever booster vaccination. The source of these receptors is a man aged 25 to 45 who received the YFV17D yellow fever vaccine. CDR3s include the opening cysteine and the closing phenylalanine or tryptophan. A D gene is named only where the DNA matches it firmly. The size of a clone is reported for some rows only, either as once, few or many, or as a class for expanded clones.

TRBJ1-1	TRBD1	TRBV5-1	many	CASSLGEGGWNTEAFF	TGCGCCAGCAGCTTGGGGGAAGGGGGCTGGAACACTGAAGCTTTCTTT
TRBJ2-6	TRBD2	TRBV29-1	.	CSVLSGRGANVLTF	TGCAGCGTACTTAGCGGGAGAGGGGCCAACGTCCTGACTTTC
TRBJ1-2	.	TRBV9	few	CASSPGPALFGYTF	TGTGCCAGCAGCCCAGGGCCAGCCCTATTTGGCTACACCTTC
TRBJ1-1	TRBD1	TRBV3-1	many	CASSPGTAKAFF	TGTGCCAGCAGCCCGGGGACAGCCAAAGCTTTCTTT
TRBJ2-5	TRBD2	TRBV5-5	many	CASSTPGGETQYF	TGTGCCAGCAGCACCCCGGGGGGGGAGACCCAGTACTTC
TRBJ1-2	.	TRBV20-1	many	CSANTDPYGYTF	TGCAGTGCTAACACAGATCCCTATGGCTACACCTTC
TRBJ2-1	TRBD2	TRBV7-3	few	CASSRGLAGGLGGYEQFF	TGTGCCAGCAGCCGGGGACTAGCGGGAGGGTTAGGGGGCTATGAGCAGTTCTTC
TRBJ1-1	TRBD1	TRBV19	.	CASSPDRGRTTEAFF	TGTGCCAGTAGTCCCGACAGGGGGCGGACCACTGAAGCTTTCTTT
TRBJ2-1	.	TRBV25-1	many	CASSEKRSRFF	TGTGCCAGCAGTGAAAAAAGAAGTAGGTTCTTC
TRBJ2-1	TRBD2	TRBV7-3	many	CASSLSREGNEQFF	TGTGCCAGCAGCTTATCCAGGGAGGGCAATGAGCAGTTCTTC
TRBJ2-7	TRBD2	TRBV10-3	.	CAISKDTSGSNYF	TGTGCCATCAGTAAAGACACTAGCGGGTCTAATTACTTC
TRBJ2-1	TRBD2	TRBV11-2	.	CASSKGTSGRAKQFF	TGTGCCAGCAGCAAGGGGACTAGCGGGAGAGCGAAGCAGTTCTTC
TRBJ2-3	TRBD2	TRBV12-3/TRBV12-4	few	CASRLTSGLAGVGGTDTQYF	TGTGCCAGCAGGTTAACTTCGGGACTAGCGGGAGTAGGCGGCACAGATACGCAGTATTTT
TRBJ2-3	.	TRBV28	few	CASSLSKDTQYF	TGTGCCAGCAGTTTAAGTAAAGATACGCAGTATTTT
TRBJ1-5	TRBD1	TRBV30	many	CAWSIPRDRALVQPQHF	TGTGCCTGGAGTATTCCCCGAGACAGGGCGTTAGTTCAGCCCCAGCATTTT
TRBJ2-1	TRBD2	TRBV20-1	few	CSARDPPGTGGSGEQFF	TGCAGTGCTAGAGACCCCCCCGGGACTGGCGGGAGTGGTGAGCAGTTCTTC
TRBJ2-4	.	TRBV20-1	.	CSATERALAKNIQYF	TGCAGTGCTACCGAGCGGGCGCTAGCCAAAAACATTCAGTACTTC
TRBJ2-1	.	TRBV15	many	CATSREPVSSYNEQFF	TGTGCCACCAGCAGAGAGCCCGTTAGCTCCTACAATGAGCAGTTCTTC
TRBJ2-7	.	TRBV19	.	CASSIGGGGFTYEQYF	TGTGCCAGTAGTATAGGAGGAGGGGGCTTCACCTACGAGCAGTACTTC
TRBJ2-5	TRBD1	TRBV7-3	many	CASSLGQGFGTQYF	TGTGCCAGCAGCCTGGGACAGGGGTTCGGGACCCAGTACTTC
TRBJ2-7	.	TRBV20-1	few	CSARREGEQYF	TGCAGTGCTAGGCGGGAAGGAGAGCAGTACTTC
TRBJ2-1	TRBD2	TRBV2	many	CASTWGGGDYNEQFF	TGTGCCAGCACCTGGGGGGGAGGGGACTACAATGAGCAGTTCTTC
TRBJ1-2	.	TRBV20-1	few	CSATMGRTYGYTF	TGCAGTGCTACCATGGGACGGACATATGGCTACACCTTC
TRBJ2-7	TRBD2	TRBV7-9	.	CASSFSGSSSYEQYF	TGTGCCAGCAGCTTTAGCGGGAGTTCATCCTACGAGCAGTACTTC
TRBJ2-2	.	TRBV18	few	CASSPLANTGELFF	TGTGCCAGCTCACCACTCGCGAACACCGGGGAGCTGTTTTTT
TRBJ2-1	TRBD2	TRBV14	many	CASSQGRASGRLLQFF	TGTGCCAGCAGCCAAGGGCGGGCTAGCGGGAGGTTGCTACAGTTCTTC
TRBJ2-5	TRBD2	TRBV20-1	few	CSAPTAGGPQETQYF	TGCAGTGCTCCCACAGCGGGAGGGCCTCAAGAGACCCAGTACTTC
TRBJ2-5	TRBD1	TRBV10-3	few	CAISESTGSVEETQYF	TGTGCCATCAGTGAGTCGACAGGGTCAGTCGAGGAGACCCAGTACTTC
TRBJ2-1	TRBD2	TRBV4-3	many	CASSQEPHPGGGYNEQFF	TGCGCCAGCAGCCAAGAACCCCACCCCGGGGGGGGTTACAATGAGCAGTTCTTC
TRBJ2-7	.	TRBV12-3/TRBV12-4	.	CASSLPPLYEQYF	TGTGCCAGCAGTTTACCGCCCCTCTACGAGCAGTACTTC
TRBJ1-5	.	TRBV20-1	.	CSARAVLGRNQPQHF	TGCAGTGCTAGAGCCGTTTTGGGACGCAATCAGCCCCAGCATTTT
TRBJ2-7	.	TRBV29-1	.	CSVDSHTGTYEQYF	TGCAGCGTTGATTCCCACACCGGGACCTACGAGCAGTACTTC